This T cell receptor (beta chain) came from a study of blood T cells in healthy people across ages (dated by TCRdb to the mid-2010s). Background for the entire study: In model experiments, roughly one uniquely barcoded TCR beta cDNA molecule per two T cells was captured by template switching. The study analyzed two additional independent replicas of 1 million unique cDNA reads from the same blood draw for two donors, one aged 18 to 30 and one aged 80 or older. The donors were divided into four age groups: young (average about 16 years), middle-aged (roughly 40), aged (approximately 62) and long-lived (roughly 86). Using deep sequencing normalized with unique cDNA molecular identifiers, the study measured how TCR beta repertoire diversity changes with age. Donors of different ages were randomly distributed across sequencing lanes to avoid experimental bias. Overall results and qualifications from the work: Compared with the aged group, the long-lived group had more naive CD4+ T cells, fewer expanded clones and increased TCR diversity, a pattern suggesting age selection. Since profiling was done on bulk unsorted PBMCs, naive and antigen-experienced compartments could not be conclusively compared. Estimates of total diversity from one million sequenced T cells were regarded as lower bounds and underestimates. As age increased, observed TCR beta diversity per million T cells dropped in a roughly linear way, and a significant reduction was already evident by age 40. Because the CMV infection status of the donors was unknown, age-related changes in expanded clonotypes may potentially have been confounded. There was a strong correlation between observed TCR beta diversity and the percentage of naive T cells measured by flow cytometry.

Germline trimming: 5 bases from V, 0 bases from J; junction bases outside gene matches: 3. Spanning cysteine to phenylalanine, the CDR3 consists of 14 amino acids. The retained sequence is limited to the CDR3, 42 bases, with the frame set at the first base. The germline V gene specifies SGHAT as CDR1 and FQNNGV as CDR2. The receptor library was made with 5' RACE. Sequenced using an Illumina HiSeq 2500. A second PCR of roughly 7 to 12 cycles was run with a J-beta primer mix and a sample-barcoded 5' primer. Each TCR beta cDNA molecule received a unique molecular identifier from a template-switch 5' adaptor carrying 12 random nucleotides. Each sample yielded at least 3 million CDR3-containing paired-end reads. The Mint cDNA synthesis kit, primed by a TRBC-specific oligonucleotide, was used to synthesize first-strand cDNA from all RNA. Following uracil-DNA glycosylase treatment, all cDNA underwent a first 18-cycle PCR with the universal primers M1SS and BC2_uni_R. In the original analysis: Each sample was normalized by randomly selecting 1 million high-quality reads, each carrying a distinct molecular identifier. Reads with shared molecular identifiers were discarded instead of being binned into consensus sequences. MiTCR, set to a Q25 quality threshold and the strictest error-elimination algorithm, was used for CDR3 identification, clonotype clustering and error correction. A nonparametric unseen species model with Euler transformation was used to estimate a lower bound on total TCR beta diversity. TCRdb reran the public reads through fastp at Q25 and MiXCR, keeping productive beta chains. Under each unique CDR3 protein, matching rows form one entry showing the most common genes and DNA. The V and J calls and clone size are TCRdb's, not the authors'. The sample table shows over 1,300,000 distinct CDR3 sequences, and 59% are seen once. The ten most abundant clones make up about 6.3% of the sample.

The roughly 38 donors, aged about 6 to 100 years, were systemically healthy Caucasian individuals from Russia. Each donor gave 9 to 10 milliliters of peripheral blood, collected into EDTA-treated Vacutainer tubes. PBMCs were isolated by Ficoll-Paque density-gradient centrifugation, with at least 7 million obtained per sample. Trizol reagent was used to extract total RNA from the PBMCs, yielding at least 6 micrograms per sample. For every donor, flow cytometry on a PBMC aliquot measured the percentage of naive CD45RAhigh/CD27high T cells. For this clonotype: Its specific antigen is unknown. No clone much larger than this one lies a single base away; base qualities are absent.

The specimen was blood. The chain is assembled from TRBV11-2 and TRBJ2-5; TRBD1 lines up with 7 middle nucleotides. The sequence was collected from a man between 18 and 35 years old in good health. The nucleotide sequence is TGTGCCAGCAGCGGGACAGCGTACCAAGAGACCCAGTACTTC. Its protein is CASSGTAYQETQYF.